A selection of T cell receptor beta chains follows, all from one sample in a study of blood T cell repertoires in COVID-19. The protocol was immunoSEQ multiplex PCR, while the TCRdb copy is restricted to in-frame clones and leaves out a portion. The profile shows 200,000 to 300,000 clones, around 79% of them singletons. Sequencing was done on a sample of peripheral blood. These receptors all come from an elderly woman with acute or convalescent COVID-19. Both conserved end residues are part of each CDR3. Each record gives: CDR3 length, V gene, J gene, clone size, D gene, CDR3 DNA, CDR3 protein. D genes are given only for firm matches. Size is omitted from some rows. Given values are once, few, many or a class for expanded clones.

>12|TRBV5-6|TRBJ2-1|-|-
TGTGCCAGTGAGGGTTTGTTGGGGGAGCAGTTCTTC
CASEGLLGEQFF
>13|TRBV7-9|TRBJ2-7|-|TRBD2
TGTGCCAGCAGCGGAAGCGGGGGGGACGAGCAGTACTTC
CASSGSGGDEQYF
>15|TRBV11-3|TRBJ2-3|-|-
TGTGCCAGCAGCCCCCAGGGGCGGCCCACAGATGCGCAGTATTTT
CASSPQGRPTDAQYF
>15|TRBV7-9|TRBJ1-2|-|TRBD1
TGTGCCAGCAGCTGGACCCGGGACAGGGGGCGTGACTACACCTTC
CASSWTRDRGRDYTF
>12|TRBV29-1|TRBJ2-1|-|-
TGCAGCGACACCCGCTCCTACAATGAGCAGTTCTTC
CSDTRSYNEQFF
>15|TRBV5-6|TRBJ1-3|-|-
TGTGCCAGCAGCCCGACTCCTGGCTCTGGAAACACCATATATTTT
CASSPTPGSGNTIYF
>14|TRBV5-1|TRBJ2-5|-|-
TGCGCCAGCAGCGAAGGCCTAGCCGGAGAGACCCAGTACTTC
CASSEGLAGETQYF
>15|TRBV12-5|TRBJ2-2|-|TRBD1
TGTGCTAGCTCGACGGGACAGGGGAACACCGGGGAGCTGTTTTTT
CASSTGQGNTGELFF
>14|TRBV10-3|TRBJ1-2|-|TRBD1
TGTGCCATCAGTGAGTCGAGACAGGGTGAGGGCTACACCTTC
CAISESRQGEGYTF
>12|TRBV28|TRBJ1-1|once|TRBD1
TGTGCCAGCAGTTTACGGACAGGGGTTGATTTCTTT
CASSLRTGVDFF
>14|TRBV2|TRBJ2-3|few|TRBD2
TGTGCCAGCAGTGAAGGGCGGGGGGCCGATACGCAGTATTTT
CASSEGRGADTQYF
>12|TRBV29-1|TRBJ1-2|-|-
TGCAGCGTTGGGACGCCTAGCGATGGCTACACCTTC
CSVGTPSDGYTF
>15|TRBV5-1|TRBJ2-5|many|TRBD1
TGCGCCAGCAGCTTGCCGACAGGGCAACAAGAGACCCAGTACTTC
CASSLPTGQQETQYF
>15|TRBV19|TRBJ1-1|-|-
TGTGCCAGTAGTATATCCGTTGGGAGGAGCACTGAAGCTTTCTTT
CASSISVGRSTEAFF
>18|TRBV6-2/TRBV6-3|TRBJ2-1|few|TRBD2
TGTGCCAGCAGTTACTCGCCGGTTAGCGGGGGGGTGTACAATGAGCAGTTCTTC
CASSYSPVSGGVYNEQFF
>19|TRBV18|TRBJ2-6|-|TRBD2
TGTGCCAGCTCATCCGGGACTAGCGGGGCGGTGAGGGGGGCCAACGTCCTGACTTTC
CASSSGTSGAVRGANVLTF
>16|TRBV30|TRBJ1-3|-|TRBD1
TGTGCCTGGAGTCCCAGACAGGGCTTCTCTGGAAACACCATATATTTT
CAWSPRQGFSGNTIYF
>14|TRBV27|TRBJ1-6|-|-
TGTGCCAGCAGCCCCGGGTCCTATAATTCACCCCTCCACTTT
CASSPGSYNSPLHF
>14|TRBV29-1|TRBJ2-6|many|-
TGCAGCGTTGGAGGTTGGTCTGGGGCCAACGTCCTGACTTTC
CSVGGWSGANVLTF
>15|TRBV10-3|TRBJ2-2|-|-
TGTGCCATCAGTGAGTTTGCTAGGAACACCGGGGAGCTGTTTTTT
CAISEFARNTGELFF
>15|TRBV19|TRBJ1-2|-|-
TGTGCCAGTAGGTGGTCGGAGGGTGGAAACTATGGCTACACCTTC
CASRWSEGGNYGYTF
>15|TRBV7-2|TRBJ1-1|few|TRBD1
TGTGCCAGCAGCTTAGCCGGGACAGTGAACACTGAAGCTTTCTTT
CASSLAGTVNTEAFF
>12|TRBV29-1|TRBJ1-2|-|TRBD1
TGCAGCGTGATACAGGGGGCGGATGGCTACACCTTC
CSVIQGADGYTF
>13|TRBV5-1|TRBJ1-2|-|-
TGCGCCAGCAGCGTAGAACAGTACTATGGCTACACCTTC
CASSVEQYYGYTF
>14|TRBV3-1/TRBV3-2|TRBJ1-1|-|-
TGTGCCAGCAGCCAAGTTTTGGGAGTCACTGAAGCTTTCTTT
CASSQVLGVTEAFF
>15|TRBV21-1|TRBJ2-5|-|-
TGTGCCAGCCCTCTCGCCCGCGGGAGAACTGAGACCCAGTACTTC
CASPLARGRTETQYF
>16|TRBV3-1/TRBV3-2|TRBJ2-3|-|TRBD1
TGTGCCAGCAGCCAAGACAGGGGGTTGAGCACAGATACGCAGTATTTT
CASSQDRGLSTDTQYF
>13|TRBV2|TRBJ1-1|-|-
TGTGCCAGCAGTGGTAAGGGGGACACTGAAGCTTTCTTT
CASSGKGDTEAFF
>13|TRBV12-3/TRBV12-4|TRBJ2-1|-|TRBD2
TGTGCCAGCAGCCGACTAGCGGGGGGAGAGCAGTTCTTC
CASSRLAGGEQFF
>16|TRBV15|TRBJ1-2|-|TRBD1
TGTGCCACCAGCAGAGGACCTCTTCTGACAGGGGGTGGCTACACCTTC
CATSRGPLLTGGGYTF
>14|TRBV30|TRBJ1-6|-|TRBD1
TGTGCCTGGAGTGCGGGGACAGAAAATTCACCCCTCCACTTT
CAWSAGTENSPLHF
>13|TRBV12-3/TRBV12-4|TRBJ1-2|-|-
TGTGCCAGCAGTTTAGCGGGGAGAGGTGGCTACACCTTC
CASSLAGRGGYTF
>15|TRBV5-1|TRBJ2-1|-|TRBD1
TGCGCCAGCAGCCAGGACAGGGGGCTGAACAATGAGCAGTTCTTC
CASSQDRGLNNEQFF
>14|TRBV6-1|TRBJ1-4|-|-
TGTGCCAGCAGTGATCGTGGGAGTTTTGAAAAACTGTTTTTT
CASSDRGSFEKLFF
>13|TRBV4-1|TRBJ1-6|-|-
TGCGCCAGCAGCCAAGAAGTACAGGGACCCCTCCACTTT
CASSQEVQGPLHF
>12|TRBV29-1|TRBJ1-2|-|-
TGCAGCGTCACGGACTCGCCGACGGGCTACACCTTC
CSVTDSPTGYTF
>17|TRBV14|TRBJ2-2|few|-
TGTGCCAGCAGCACACGGCACGGGTTAAAGAACACCGGGGAGCTGTTTTTT
CASSTRHGLKNTGELFF
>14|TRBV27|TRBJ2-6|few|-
TGTGCCAGCAGTCCAGAGCGCGGGGCCAACGTCCTGACTTTC
CASSPERGANVLTF
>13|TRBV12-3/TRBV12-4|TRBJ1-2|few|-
TGTGCCAGCAGTTCGCAGAGGGGGGGTGGCTACACCTTC
CASSSQRGGGYTF
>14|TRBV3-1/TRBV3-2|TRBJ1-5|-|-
TGTGCCAGCAGCGTAAGCGCGCAGTATCAGCCCCAGCATTTT
CASSVSAQYQPQHF
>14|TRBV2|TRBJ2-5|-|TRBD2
TGTGCCAGCAGTGTAGTCGGGGGGAGGGAGACCCAGTACTTC
CASSVVGGRETQYF
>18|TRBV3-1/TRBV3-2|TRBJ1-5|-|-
TGTGCCAGCAGCCAAGACCCCCACAGGGTTGGGAGCAATCAGCCCCAGCATTTT
CASSQDPHRVGSNQPQHF
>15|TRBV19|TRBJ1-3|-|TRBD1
TGTGCCAGCTTCGGCGGGACAGTCTCTGGAAACACCATATATTTT
CASFGGTVSGNTIYF
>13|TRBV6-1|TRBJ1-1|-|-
TGTGCCAGCAGTGAAGGATGGGGACTTGAAGCTTTCTTT
CASSEGWGLEAFF
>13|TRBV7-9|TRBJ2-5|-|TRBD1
TGTGCCAGCAGGGTACAGGGGGCTGAGACCCAGTACTTC
CASRVQGAETQYF
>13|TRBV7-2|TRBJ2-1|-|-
TGTGCCAGCAGCTCTTCTGGGGGCGATGAGCAGTTCTTC
CASSSSGGDEQFF
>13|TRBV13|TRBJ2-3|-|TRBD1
TGTGCCAGCCACAACAGGGGAAGGGATACGCAGTATTTT
CASHNRGRDTQYF
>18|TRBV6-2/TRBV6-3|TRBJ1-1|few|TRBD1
TGTGCCAGCAGCGTTACAGGGGGGGCAGGGGGAACCAACACTGAAGCTTTCTTT
CASSVTGGAGGTNTEAFF